A selection of T cell receptor beta chains follows, all from one sample in a study of control samples from healthy donors and cancer patients. Libraries were prepared by immunoSEQ multiplex PCR; TCRdb keeps only in-frame clonotypes and omits some of them. The data hold 85,000 to 100,000 clones, with around 82% observed a single time. The sample was blood. All receptors come from a man aged 55 to 70 in good health. Each CDR3 is given with its conserved first and last residue. Fields, in order: CDR3 DNA, CDR3 protein, clone size, V gene, D gene, J gene. The D gene is left open where the match is weak. Clone size appears in some rows only: once, few, many, or a class for an expanded clone.

CDR3nt: TGTGCCAGTAGTATTGCCCCGGGCTGGGCAGATACGCAGTATTTT
CDR3aa: CASSIAPGWADTQYF
abundance: .
v_gene: TRBV19
d_gene: .
j_gene: TRBJ2-3

CDR3nt: TGTGCCAGCGACGCGGGGATGAACACTGAAGCTTTCTTT
CDR3aa: CASDAGMNTEAFF
abundance: .
v_gene: TRBV12-3/TRBV12-4
d_gene: .
j_gene: TRBJ1-1

CDR3nt: TGTGCCTGGAGTCGCAACCGGGACTCAGAAAAACTGTTTTTT
CDR3aa: CAWSRNRDSEKLFF
abundance: .
v_gene: TRBV30
d_gene: .
j_gene: TRBJ1-4

CDR3nt: TGTGCCAGCAGCTTAGATCCAGCGGGAGGCTACAATGAGCAGTTCTTC
CDR3aa: CASSLDPAGGYNEQFF
abundance: .
v_gene: TRBV7-2
d_gene: TRBD2
j_gene: TRBJ2-1

CDR3nt: TGTGCCAGCAGCCAAGACTGGGGGCCCGGGGAGCTGTTTTTT
CDR3aa: CASSQDWGPGELFF
abundance: .
v_gene: TRBV4-2
d_gene: .
j_gene: TRBJ2-2

CDR3nt: TGTGCCAGCACCCCGAGGCTAGATGGAGGAAAGACCCAGTACTTC
CDR3aa: CASTPRLDGGKTQYF
abundance: few
v_gene: TRBV6-6
d_gene: .
j_gene: TRBJ2-5

CDR3nt: TGTGCCAGCAAGCTCGGGAGTCTATACACCGGGGAGCTGTTTTTT
CDR3aa: CASKLGSLYTGELFF
abundance: few
v_gene: TRBV2
d_gene: .
j_gene: TRBJ2-2

CDR3nt: TGTGCCAGCAGCCCAGGGACTGAAGCTTTCTTT
CDR3aa: CASSPGTEAFF
abundance: .
v_gene: TRBV7-9
d_gene: .
j_gene: TRBJ1-1

CDR3nt: TGCAGTGCTCGTAATGGAAACACCATATATTTT
CDR3aa: CSARNGNTIYF
abundance: .
v_gene: TRBV20-1
d_gene: .
j_gene: TRBJ1-3

CDR3nt: TGTGCCAGCAGCCCCCCCGGGCAAGAGACCCAGTACTTC
CDR3aa: CASSPPGQETQYF
abundance: .
v_gene: TRBV13
d_gene: .
j_gene: TRBJ2-5

CDR3nt: TGTGCCAGCTCACCAAGCCAGGCTGGAAACACCATATATTTT
CDR3aa: CASSPSQAGNTIYF
abundance: once
v_gene: TRBV18
d_gene: .
j_gene: TRBJ1-3

CDR3nt: TGTGCCAGCAGCTGGCAGAGGGGGAACATTCAGTACTTC
CDR3aa: CASSWQRGNIQYF
abundance: .
v_gene: TRBV11-2
d_gene: .
j_gene: TRBJ2-4

CDR3nt: TGTGCCAGCAGCTTCGGGACAGGCACTGAAGCTTTCTTT
CDR3aa: CASSFGTGTEAFF
abundance: once
v_gene: TRBV6-5
d_gene: TRBD1
j_gene: TRBJ1-1

CDR3nt: TGTGCCAGCAGCTTAAGCGTCACAGATACGCAGTATTTT
CDR3aa: CASSLSVTDTQYF
abundance: .
v_gene: TRBV13
d_gene: .
j_gene: TRBJ2-3

CDR3nt: TGTGCCAGTAGTATAGGAACCCGCTCCTACAATGAGCAGTTCTTC
CDR3aa: CASSIGTRSYNEQFF
abundance: .
v_gene: TRBV19
d_gene: .
j_gene: TRBJ2-1

CDR3nt: TGTGCCAGCCGGCCAGCGGGGGGGCCCTACGAGCAGTACTTC
CDR3aa: CASRPAGGPYEQYF
abundance: .
v_gene: TRBV6-5
d_gene: TRBD2
j_gene: TRBJ2-7

CDR3nt: TGTGCCAGCAGTTTAGGGCGAGGCATAACCTCCTACGAGCAGTACTTC
CDR3aa: CASSLGRGITSYEQYF
abundance: .
v_gene: TRBV27
d_gene: .
j_gene: TRBJ2-7

CDR3nt: TGTGCCAGCAGCCAAGTTGGACGGGGGGGCTCCTACGAGCAGTACTTC
CDR3aa: CASSQVGRGGSYEQYF
abundance: .
v_gene: TRBV4-2
d_gene: TRBD2
j_gene: TRBJ2-7

CDR3nt: TGTGCCAGCAGCAAATACCGGGCGACTAGCGGGTGCACAGATACGCAGTATTTT
CDR3aa: CASSKYRATSGCTDTQYF
abundance: .
v_gene: TRBV21-1
d_gene: .
j_gene: TRBJ2-3

CDR3nt: TGTGCCAGCAGCTTAGTGGTCCAGAACACTGAAGCTTTCTTT
CDR3aa: CASSLVVQNTEAFF
abundance: .
v_gene: TRBV7-2
d_gene: .
j_gene: TRBJ1-1

CDR3nt: TGTGCCAGCAGCTTAGGGGAGACGGGAGGAGAGACCCAGTACTTC
CDR3aa: CASSLGETGGETQYF
abundance: .
v_gene: TRBV11-1
d_gene: TRBD2
j_gene: TRBJ2-5

CDR3nt: TGTGCCACCAGCAACCGGGACGGGTATAATTCACCCCTCCACTTT
CDR3aa: CATSNRDGYNSPLHF
abundance: once
v_gene: TRBV15
d_gene: .
j_gene: TRBJ1-6

CDR3nt: TGTGCCAGCAGCTTGCGGGGCGGGGGGTACAATGAGCAGTTCTTC
CDR3aa: CASSLRGGGYNEQFF
abundance: .
v_gene: TRBV7-2
d_gene: TRBD2
j_gene: TRBJ2-1

CDR3nt: TGTGCCAGCAAAGGCAGTTCCTACGAGCAGTACTTC
CDR3aa: CASKGSSYEQYF
abundance: .
v_gene: TRBV2
d_gene: .
j_gene: TRBJ2-7

CDR3nt: TGTGCCAGTAGTATTCGAGAGACGGGGATCTACGAGCAGTACTTC
CDR3aa: CASSIRETGIYEQYF
abundance: once
v_gene: TRBV19
d_gene: .
j_gene: TRBJ2-7

CDR3nt: TGCGCCAGCAGCCAAGATCCCTGGTATACGCAGTATTTT
CDR3aa: CASSQDPWYTQYF
abundance: .
v_gene: TRBV4-1
d_gene: .
j_gene: TRBJ2-3

CDR3nt: TGTGCCAGCAGCGCCGCGGGTAGAAACTATAATTCACCCCTCCACTTT
CDR3aa: CASSAAGRNYNSPLHF
abundance: .
v_gene: TRBV7-8
d_gene: .
j_gene: TRBJ1-6

CDR3nt: TGTGCCAGCAGCCAAGGGGGAGCGACGTCGGAGACCCAGTACTTC
CDR3aa: CASSQGGATSETQYF
abundance: .
v_gene: TRBV3-1/TRBV3-2
d_gene: .
j_gene: TRBJ2-5